This T cell receptor beta chain stems from a study of human T cells and chemical hapten exposure. As for the study in general: Reading of the patch tests, which applied 0.01% DPC to the upper back, occurred at 6 days.

This clonotype turned up a few times. Its antigen is not known. Time point reported: patch test 2, 6 weeks after DPC sensitization. Regarding treatment: therapeutic diphenylcyclopropenone sensitization with weekly scalp DPC. TCRdb reprocessed the RACE reads via MiXCR and lists one record per CDR3 protein. The repertoire holds under 75,000 distinct CDR3 sequences, with 8.5% as singletons. Trimming took 1 base from V and 5 from J, leaving 11 bases between them. The CDR3 has 14 residues. The germline CDR1 and CDR2 sequences are SGHKS and YYEKEE (reference sequence). Study-wide points: Expanded TCRs formed significantly more large CDR3 similarity clusters than controls.

The clonotype originates from a woman aged 45-59 years with alopecia areata. Some clones in this sample may be carry-over from other donors' samples. This specimen consisted of whole blood, obtained in connection with sensitization to the hapten diphenylcyclopropenone (DPC). The V call is TRBV5-5, the J call TRBJ2-3; D possibly matches TRBD1 or TRBD2 (6 bases each). The CDR3 DNA reads TGTGCCAGCAGCTTGCCCGGGGGCAAAGATACGCAGTATTTT. Its protein product is CASSLPGGKDTQYF.